The present T cell receptor beta chain was sequenced within a study of blood T cell repertoires in COVID-19. V lost 3 bases and J 0 bases, leaving 11 bases between the germline ends. This CDR3 region has 16 residues. Per germline, CDR1 KGHSH and CDR2 LQKENI. Using immunoSEQ multiplex PCR, the repertoire was profiled, and TCRdb retains in-frame clones only, with some absent. The table shows 55,000 to 75,000 clones, with about nine tenths occurring only once. The sequence was obtained from a man between 50 and 59 years old with active COVID-19. Sequenced sample: peripheral blood. The rearrangement uses TRBV18 and TRBJ2-2; D remains ambiguous. For the CDR3, the DNA is TGTGCCAGCTCACCTCCCGAGGAGACGAACACCGGGGAGCTGTTTTTT. Protein product: CASSPPEETNTGELFF.